A selection of T cell receptor beta chains follows, all from one sample in a study of T cells in localized non-small cell lung cancer. Sequencing was performed with immunoSEQ multiplex PCR; in TCRdb, only in-frame clones are kept and a portion is missing. This table holds around 28,000 clones, around 90% found once. The sample consisted of peripheral blood, taken before any cancer treatment. These receptors all come from a female donor of 60 years or more with stage I lung adenocarcinoma. Each CDR3 is given without its conserved first and last residue.

v_call,j_call,cdr3_aa
TRBV2,TRBJ1-1,ASSTYRGNTEAF
TRBV19,TRBJ2-1,ASSIRGRDYNEQF
TRBV7-2,TRBJ1-1,ASSPKPGQGAAETEAF
TRBV5-1,TRBJ1-1,ASSPMDPSSTEAF
TRBV4-2,TRBJ2-5,ASSPSRWDLQETQY
TRBV7-3,TRBJ2-7,ASTWTQTYEQY
TRBV25-1,TRBJ1-4,ASRGAVNEKLF
TRBV7-2,TRBJ2-3,ASSLEAGLSTDTQY
TRBV18,TRBJ2-7,ASSPGGTRSYEQY
TRBV6-5,TRBJ1-1,ASSYWGNTEAF
TRBV21-1,TRBJ1-4,ASSEGPSLLVDNEKLF
TRBV5-4,TRBJ1-1,ASSLEVNTEAF
TRBV6-1,TRBJ2-7,ASRSPGVYEQY
TRBV5-1,TRBJ2-7,ASSLWASGSGEQY
TRBV7-2,TRBJ2-2,ASSFTGVINTGELF
TRBV7-2,TRBJ1-2,ASSKSVNYGYT
TRBV6-5,TRBJ2-2,ASSPGFPGELF
TRBV2,TRBJ1-5,ASNRVSNQPQH
TRBV5-5,TRBJ2-3,ASSLAGQGSTDTQY
TRBV19,TRBJ2-1,ASTRDPSYNEQF
TRBV28,TRBJ2-7,ASSLGPGWDDEQY
TRBV7-6,TRBJ2-2,ASSLGAVTGELF
TRBV5-1,TRBJ1-1,ASRRGQQAYPEAF
TRBV11-2,TRBJ1-1,ASSLEAGNAF
TRBV19,TRBJ2-1,ASRRGTRYNEQF
TRBV29-1,TRBJ2-5,SVEMKETQY